A selection of T cell receptor beta chains follows, all from one sample in a study of T cell changes during pregnancy in multiple sclerosis. Data came from immunoSEQ multiplex PCR; TCRdb stores just in-frame clones and leaves some out. Seen here are 40,000 to 45,000 clones, 80% to 90% observed once, and the top ten hold roughly 1.1%. The source was CD4+ T cells from peripheral blood mononuclear cells, collected in the first trimester of pregnancy. These receptors were taken from a female donor with multiple sclerosis, enrolled in a pregnancy study. Each CDR3 is given with its conserved first and last residue. D genes are given only for firm matches. Not all rows give a size; the values are once, few, many and, for expanded clones, a class.

TRBJ2-5,-,-,12,TRBV6-6,CASRQYQETQYF,TGTGCCAGCAGGCAGTACCAAGAGACCCAGTACTTC
TRBJ2-5,-,-,14,TRBV7-8,CASSLGVNQETQYF,TGTGCCAGCAGCTTAGGTGTCAACCAAGAGACCCAGTACTTC
TRBJ2-5,once,TRBD2,14,TRBV18,CASSRAGGLETQYF,TGTGCCAGCTCACGAGCGGGAGGTCTAGAGACCCAGTACTTC
TRBJ1-3,-,-,16,TRBV2,CASSERGEGGGNTIYF,TGTGCCAGCAGTGAAAGAGGAGAGGGCGGTGGAAACACCATATATTTT
TRBJ2-7,-,TRBD2,13,TRBV30,CAWSHGTSDEQYF,TGTGCCTGGAGTCACGGGACTAGCGACGAGCAGTACTTC
TRBJ2-5,-,TRBD2,19,TRBV28,CASPPPMGGRAEVGETQYF,TGTGCCAGCCCCCCTCCCATGGGCGGGAGGGCCGAGGTGGGAGAGACCCAGTACTTC
TRBJ2-1,-,TRBD2,18,TRBV5-1,CASSGRGTSGPSYNEQFF,TGCGCCAGCAGCGGGCGGGGGACTAGCGGGCCCTCCTACAATGAGCAGTTCTTC
TRBJ1-3,-,-,12,TRBV9,CASSVAGNTIYF,TGTGCCAGCAGCGTAGCAGGAAACACCATATATTTT
TRBJ1-2,once,-,13,TRBV7-9,CASSLGVIPGHLF,TGTGCCAGCAGCTTAGGGGTGATACCGGGACACCTCTTC
TRBJ1-5,-,-,14,TRBV7-3,CASSPRLTGQPQHF,TGTGCCAGCAGCCCCCGACTCACCGGTCAGCCCCAGCATTTT
TRBJ2-1,-,-,15,TRBV6-1,CASASQDGTFNEQFF,TGTGCCAGCGCCAGTCAGGACGGGACTTTTAATGAGCAGTTCTTC
TRBJ2-7,-,TRBD1,14,TRBV5-1,CASSQGTGGDEQYF,TGCGCCAGCAGCCAAGGGACAGGGGGCGACGAGCAGTACTTC
TRBJ2-3,-,-,19,TRBV15,CATSRVGKVTLESTDTQYF,TGTGCCACCAGCAGAGTCGGGAAGGTCACCCTCGAAAGCACAGATACGCAGTATTTT
TRBJ2-7,-,-,15,TRBV14,CASSQDVIRGYEQYF,TGTGCCAGCAGCCAAGACGTGATCAGGGGTTACGAGCAGTACTTC
TRBJ1-4,-,TRBD1,14,TRBV7-9,CASSTQGAEEKLFF,TGTGCCAGCAGCACTCAGGGGGCGGAAGAAAAACTGTTTTTT
TRBJ2-5,-,-,14,TRBV5-4,CASSSATDWQTQYF,TGTGCCAGCAGCTCGGCGACCGACTGGCAGACCCAGTACTTC
TRBJ2-3,-,TRBD2,16,TRBV4-2,CASRLGLAGVTDTQYF,TGTGCCAGCAGGTTGGGACTAGCGGGGGTCACAGATACGCAGTATTTT
TRBJ2-6,once,-,15,TRBV4-2,CASSPTDSGANVLTF,TGTGCCAGCAGCCCAACCGACTCCGGGGCCAACGTCCTGACTTTC
TRBJ2-3,-,TRBD1,11,TRBV20-1,CSVQGRDTQYF,TGCAGTGTACAGGGGAGAGATACGCAGTATTTT
TRBJ2-1,-,TRBD2,14,TRBV29-1,CSVGMRLAGNEQFF,TGCAGCGTGGGAATGAGACTAGCCGGCAATGAGCAGTTCTTC
TRBJ2-5,-,TRBD1,16,TRBV7-2,CASSPRGTGGMETQYF,TGTGCCAGCAGCCCCAGAGGTACAGGGGGCATGGAGACCCAGTACTTC
TRBJ2-2,-,TRBD1,15,TRBV19,CASSIRTGGGGELFF,TGTGCCAGTAGTATACGGACAGGGGGTGGCGGGGAGCTGTTTTTT
TRBJ2-3,-,TRBD2,14,TRBV11-3,CASSSGLTTDTQYF,TGTGCCAGCAGCTCGGGACTAACCACAGATACGCAGTATTTT
TRBJ1-5,-,-,16,TRBV21-1,CASIPDRAVSNQPQHF,TGTGCCAGCATCCCGGACAGGGCGGTGAGCAATCAGCCCCAGCATTTT
TRBJ1-1,-,TRBD1,13,TRBV30,CAWSGQGFTEAFF,TGTGCCTGGAGTGGACAGGGTTTCACTGAAGCTTTCTTT
TRBJ2-5,-,TRBD1,15,TRBV28,CASSPGTGGGETQYF,TGTGCCAGCAGTCCCGGGACAGGGGGCGGAGAGACCCAGTACTTC
TRBJ2-3,-,TRBD2,14,TRBV29-1,CSVQRESGTDTQYF,TGCAGCGTCCAGCGGGAGTCGGGCACAGATACGCAGTATTTT
TRBJ2-3,few,TRBD1,15,TRBV11-3,CASSPRDSHTDTQYF,TGTGCCAGCAGCCCCCGGGACAGCCACACAGATACGCAGTATTTT
TRBJ2-7,-,TRBD1,14,TRBV28,CASSLWTGGDEQYF,TGTGCCAGCAGTTTGTGGACAGGGGGCGACGAGCAGTACTTC
TRBJ2-5,-,TRBD1,14,TRBV9,CASSDDRGQETQYF,TGTGCCAGCAGCGACGACAGGGGCCAAGAGACCCAGTACTTC
TRBJ1-3,-,TRBD1,17,TRBV18,CASSPVVEQGSGNTIYF,TGTGCCAGCTCACCCGTAGTTGAACAGGGGTCTGGAAACACCATATATTTT
TRBJ1-2,-,TRBD1,13,TRBV28,CAVRDRANYGYTF,TGTGCCGTCCGGGACAGAGCTAACTATGGCTACACCTTC
TRBJ2-7,-,-,13,TRBV28,CASSYEGENEQYF,TGTGCCAGCAGTTACGAGGGAGAGAACGAGCAGTACTTC
TRBJ2-7,-,TRBD2,15,TRBV5-5,CASSDRLAGATEQYF,TGTGCCAGCAGCGATCGACTAGCGGGAGCAACGGAGCAGTACTTC
TRBJ2-1,-,TRBD2,18,TRBV7-3,CASSPGGTSGGSYNEQFF,TGTGCCAGCAGCCCTGGAGGGACTAGCGGAGGCTCCTACAATGAGCAGTTCTTC
TRBJ1-1,-,-,11,TRBV6-5,CASSSGKGAFF,TGTGCCAGCAGTTCGGGAAAGGGAGCTTTCTTT
TRBJ2-7,-,TRBD2,17,TRBV5-4,CASSLALAGGRSYEQYF,TGTGCCAGCAGCTTGGCACTAGCGGGAGGAAGGTCCTACGAGCAGTACTTC
TRBJ1-2,-,-,13,TRBV6-1,CASSGTGGGSYTF,TGTGCCAGCAGCGGGACTGGCGGGGGTAGCTACACCTTC
TRBJ2-1,-,-,17,TRBV5-1,CASSFAGDSTSYNEQFF,TGCGCCAGCAGCTTCGCTGGGGACTCTACCTCCTACAATGAGCAGTTCTTC
TRBJ2-5,-,-,14,TRBV10-2,CASSEGSGWETQYF,TGCGCCAGCAGTGAAGGTTCAGGATGGGAGACCCAGTACTTC
TRBJ1-2,-,-,14,TRBV19,CASSMGSPNYGYTF,TGTGCCAGTAGTATGGGCAGCCCTAACTATGGCTACACCTTC
TRBJ1-5,-,TRBD1,17,TRBV28,CASIITGGGGGNQPQHF,TGTGCCAGCATCATAACAGGGGGAGGAGGTGGCAATCAGCCCCAGCATTTT
TRBJ2-7,once,TRBD1,15,TRBV18,CASSPTPGTGPEQYF,TGTGCCAGCTCACCCACCCCCGGGACAGGGCCCGAGCAGTACTTC
TRBJ2-7,-,TRBD2,17,TRBV19,CASSRRGAGPGTYEQYF,TGTGCCAGTAGTCGCCGGGGAGCGGGACCAGGGACCTACGAGCAGTACTTC
TRBJ2-1,-,TRBD2,18,TRBV4-2,CASSQDIAGGLRNNEQFF,TGTGCCAGCAGCCAAGATATAGCGGGAGGGCTCCGCAACAATGAGCAGTTCTTC
TRBJ2-7,-,TRBD2,13,TRBV30,CAWSLGLDYEQYF,TGTGCCTGGTCTCTAGGACTAGACTACGAGCAGTACTTC
TRBJ1-2,-,TRBD1,14,TRBV30,CAWSAYQGAGGYTF,TGTGCCTGGAGTGCATACCAGGGGGCGGGTGGCTACACCTTC
TRBJ2-5,-,-,13,TRBV7-9,CASSLHREETQYF,TGTGCCAGCAGCTTACACAGGGAAGAGACCCAGTACTTC
TRBJ2-2,-,TRBD2,16,TRBV5-4,CASSSTTSGNTGELFF,TGTGCCAGCAGCTCAACCACTAGCGGGAACACCGGGGAGCTGTTTTTT
TRBJ2-2,-,-,16,TRBV4-2,CASSQVTGESTGELFF,TGTGCCAGCAGCCAAGTCACGGGAGAAAGCACCGGGGAGCTGTTTTTT
TRBJ2-1,-,-,15,TRBV9,CASSLDPARNNEQFF,TGTGCCAGCAGCCTAGATCCAGCGCGAAACAATGAGCAGTTCTTC
TRBJ2-5,-,-,13,TRBV28,CASSLESREAQYF,TGTGCCAGCAGTTTAGAGTCCAGGGAGGCCCAGTACTTC